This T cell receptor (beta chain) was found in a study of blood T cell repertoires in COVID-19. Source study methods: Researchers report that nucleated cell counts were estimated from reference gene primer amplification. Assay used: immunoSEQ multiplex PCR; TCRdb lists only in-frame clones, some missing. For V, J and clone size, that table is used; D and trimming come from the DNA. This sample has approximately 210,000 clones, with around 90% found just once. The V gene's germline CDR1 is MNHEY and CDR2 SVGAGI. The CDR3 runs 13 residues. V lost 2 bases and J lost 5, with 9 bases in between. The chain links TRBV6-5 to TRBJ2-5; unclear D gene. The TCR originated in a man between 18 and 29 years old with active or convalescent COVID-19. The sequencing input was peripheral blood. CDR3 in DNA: TGTGCCAGCAGTTACGCATCTCGGGAGACCCAGTACTTC. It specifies CASSYASRETQYF.